Shown below are 27 T cell receptor beta chains from a single sample sequenced in a study of human T cells and chemical hapten exposure. The sample's time point: patch test 3, about 24 weeks after DPC sensitization. Treatment in this sample: therapeutic diphenylcyclopropenone sensitization with weekly scalp DPC. Using its own MiXCR run on the RACE reads, TCRdb lists one record per CDR3 protein. The table records fewer than 55,000 distinct CDR3 sequences, over 9.5% of them present only once. The input for sequencing was whole blood, taken in connection with sensitization to the hapten diphenylcyclopropenone (DPC). The receptors stem from a woman in her thirties or forties with alopecia areata. Some clones in this sample may be carry-over from other donors' samples.

This clonotype was counted many times. The chain carries TRBV20-1 and TRBJ1-5, with D tentatively TRBD1 (5 bases). CDR3 length: 12 residues. Germline V gene sequence: CDR1 DFQATT, CDR2 SNEGSKA (reference sequence). The V gene lost 2 bases and the J gene lost 9 bases, with 11 bases spanning the gap. CDR3 coding DNA: TGCAGTGCTAGAAGTGGGGCTGGGCCCCAGCATTTT. It yields the protein CSARSGAGPQHF.

This clonotype was seen many times. The rearrangement joins TRBV10-2 to TRBJ1-1; 7 positions agree with TRBD1. After removal of 7 bases from V and 3 bases from J, the junction contained 5 bases not matched to a gene. From germline, CDR1 is WSHSY and CDR2 SAAADI. The CDR3 contains 13 residues. In DNA form, the CDR3 reads TGCGCCAGCATACAGGGGCCGTACACTGAAGCTTTCTTT. Protein product: CASIQGPYTEAFF.

This clonotype was detected a few times. The chain joins TRBV19 to TRBJ1-1, with D tentatively TRBD1 (6 bases). With 6 bases removed from V and 1 base from J, the gap between germline ends came to 15 bases. This CDR3 has 15 residues. Germline V gene sequence: CDR1 LNHDA, CDR2 SQIVND (reference sequence). CDR3 coding DNA: TGTGCCAGTAGGACCCCCGGGGGCGCGAACACTGAAGCTTTCTTT. It is translated as CASRTPGGANTEAFF. The full variable domain, rest sourced from reference TRBV19 and TRBJ1-1, is DGGITQSPKYLFRKEGQNVTLSCEQNLNHDAMYWYRQDPGQGLRLIYYSQIVNDFQKGDIAEGYSVSREKKESFPLTVTSAQKNPTAFYLCASRTPGGANTEAFFGQGTRLTVV.

The V gene is TRBV28, the J gene TRBJ1-5, with D tentatively TRBD1 (5 bases). CDR3 length: 13 amino acids. Trimming shortened V by 4 bases and J by 1 base, and 5 bases separated the two germline ends. The germline gives CDR1 MDHEN, CDR2 SYDVKM. CDR3 DNA: TGTGCCAGCAGTTGGGACAGCAATCAGCCCCAGCATTTT. Its translation is CASSWDSNQPQHF.

CDR3 amino acids: CASSLGRGHYNEQFF. The CDR3 nucleotides are TGTGCCAGCAGCTTAGGCAGGGGGCACTACAATGAGCAGTTCTTC. The chain joins TRBV7-9 to TRBJ2-1, with 8 positions matching TRBD1. Losses at the gene ends were 1 base for V and 3 bases for J; bases not matched to a gene: 2. Germline V gives CDR1 SEHNR, CDR2 FQNEAQ (reference sequence). This CDR3 comprises 15 residues.

V is TRBV19 and J is TRBJ2-6; no reliable D call. The germline CDR1 and CDR2 sequences are LNHDA and SQIVND (reference sequence). The CDR3 spans 16 residues. Deletions cut 0 bases from V and 0 bases from J, with 6 bases between. In DNA form, the CDR3 reads TGTGCCAGTAGTATAGACCGGTCCTCTGGGGCCAACGTCCTGACTTTC. Translating gives CASSIDRSSGANVLTF.

This clonotype was seen more than once but under ten times. This rearrangement joins TRBV12-3 or TRBV12-4 to TRBJ1-5, with D perhaps matching TRBD1 (5 bases). The CDR3 sequence is 15 residues long. The V end was cut by 6 bases, the J end by 0 bases, with 12 bases between. CDR3 nucleotides: TGTGCCAGCAGACACCCAGGGAATAGCAATCAGCCCCAGCATTTT. It codes for CASRHPGNSNQPQHF.

This clonotype has a handful of counts. The chain joins TRBV30 to TRBJ2-7, with D hard to call. Germline values: CDR1 GTSNPN, CDR2 SVGIG (reference sequence). This CDR3 spans 12 amino acids. Trimming removed 5 bases from V and 3 bases from J, with 11 bases in between. The CDR3 coding sequence is TGTGCCTGGGACACCTTAAACTACGAGCAGTACTTC. Its protein is CAWDTLNYEQYF.

This clonotype was observed many times. The chain couples TRBV29-1 to TRBJ1-5; no clear D. The CDR3 has 13 amino acids. Germline CDR1 is SQVTM and CDR2 is ANQGSEA. V lost 7 bases, J lost 7 bases, and 17 bases lay in between. The CDR3 DNA is TGCAGCGCTGGGCGACCCTTAGGACAGCCCCAGCATTTT. It yields the protein CSAGRPLGQPQHF.

This clonotype occurred many times. The V call is TRBV7-6, the J call TRBJ2-3, with 7 positions matching TRBD1. The CDR3 has 14 amino acids. The ends lost 1 base at V and 4 bases at J; junction bases unmatched: 2. CDR1 and CDR2 (germline): SGHVS, FNYEAQ. The CDR3 reads CASSLGQGPDTQYF. The CDR3 nucleotides read TGTGCCAGCAGCTTAGGACAGGGACCAGATACGCAGTATTTT.

This clonotype has at least ten counts. The chain recombines TRBV6-2 or TRBV6-3 with TRBJ2-2; D may be TRBD1 or TRBD2 (5 bases each). Trimming stripped 7 bases from V and 5 bases from J, with 11 bases between. Germline V CDR1 and CDR2: MNHEY, SVGEGT. The CDR3 sequence is 13 residues long. The CDR3 sequence: CASIRGVTGELFF. In nucleotides, the CDR3 is TGTGCCAGCATAAGGGGAGTGACCGGGGAGCTGTTTTTT.

This clonotype has at least ten counts. The rearrangement joins TRBV11-1 to TRBJ2-3, with 11 bases aligning to TRBD2. CDR3 length equals 15 residues. Trimming removed 3 bases from V and 2 bases from J; junction bases left unmatched: 1. Germline CDR1 reads SGHAT; CDR2 reads FQDESV (reference sequence). CDR3 nucleotide sequence: TGTGCCAGCAGCTTTAGCGGGGGGGCCACAGATACGCAGTATTTT. Amino acid sequence: CASSFSGGATDTQYF. The whole variable domain, filled in from reference TRBV11-1 and TRBJ2-3, reads EAEVAQSPRYKITEKSQAVAFWCDPISGHATLYWYRQILGQGPELLVQFQDESVVDDSQLPKDRFSAERLKGVDSTLKIQPAELGDSAMYLCASSFSGGATDTQYFGPGTRLTVL.

This clonotype was recorded many times. This chain uses TRBV12-3 or TRBV12-4 with TRBJ2-7; 7 nucleotides line up with TRBD1. The CDR3 loop spans 14 amino acids. V lost 7 bases, J lost 2 bases, and 8 bases stayed unmatched. The CDR3 DNA sequence: TGTGCCAGCACACACACCGGGACAGCCTACGAGCAGTACTTC. This encodes CASTHTGTAYEQYF.

This clonotype was counted a few times. The V call is TRBV7-9, the J call TRBJ1-5; 7 positions match TRBD1. Germline-derived CDR1 and CDR2 are SEHNR and FQNEAQ (reference sequence). The V gene end was trimmed by 1 base and the J gene end by 6 bases; junction bases not matched to a gene: 12. The CDR3 covers 17 residues. CDR3 region: CASSLEPHRGGGQPQHF. The CDR3 DNA reads as TGTGCCAGCAGCTTAGAACCTCACAGGGGAGGAGGTCAGCCCCAGCATTTT. The full variable domain, rest sourced from reference TRBV7-9 and TRBJ1-5, is DTGVSQNPRHKITKRGQNVTFRCDPISEHNRLYWYRQTLGQGPEFLTYFQNEAQLEKSRLLSDRFSAERPKGSFSTLEIQRTEQGDSAMYLCASSLEPHRGGGQPQHFGDGTRLSIL.

The table lists this clonotype with a few counts. The chain links TRBV2 to TRBJ2-2, with D tentatively TRBD1 or TRBD2 (6 bases each). The germline V gene has CDR1 SNHLY and CDR2 FYNNEI. With 4 bases removed from V and 5 bases from J, the gap between germline ends came to 11 bases. This CDR3 contains 14 residues. The CDR3 reads CASSVRGGTGELFF. CDR3 nucleotides: TGTGCCAGCAGTGTCCGAGGGGGGACCGGGGAGCTGTTTTTT.

CDR3 in DNA: TGTGCCAGCTCTCACCAGGGTCCCTCGAACACTGAAGCTTTCTTT. Residues: CASSHQGPSNTEAFF. V and J are TRBV18 and TRBJ1-1; maybe TRBD1 (5 bases). The germline CDR1 and CDR2 sequences are KGHSH and LQKENI. This CDR3 has 15 residues. V lost 6 bases and J lost 1, with 15 bases in between.

The sample holds many counts of this clonotype. This chain uses TRBV5-4 with TRBJ1-1, with no clear D. The germline V and J ends were trimmed by 4 bases and 4 bases, with 11 bases remaining between them. CDR3 length: 13 residues. Germline CDR1 is SGHNT and CDR2 is YYREEE (reference sequence). The CDR3: CASSDSVGTEAFF. CDR3 DNA: TGTGCCAGCAGCGATTCAGTCGGCACTGAAGCTTTCTTT.

This clonotype was detected many times. The chain carries TRBV28 and TRBJ1-4; D might be TRBD1 (5 bases). This CDR3 region has 12 residues. Germline V CDR1 and CDR2: MDHEN, SYDVKM. Trimming removed 6 bases at V and 7 bases at J, with 9 bases between. Here the CDR3 DNA reads TGTGCCAGCAGCCAGGGTAGTGAAAAACTGTTTTTT. Translation: CASSQGSEKLFF.

V and J are TRBV30 and TRBJ2-3; 8 bases fit TRBD2. Per the germline V gene, CDR1 is GTSNPN and CDR2 is SVGIG (reference sequence). The CDR3 has 14 residues. V lost 2 bases, J lost 1 base, and 2 bases stayed unmatched. The CDR3 here is CAWSYSGGTDTQYF. CDR3 sequence (DNA): TGTGCCTGGAGTTATAGCGGGGGCACAGATACGCAGTATTTT.

A few counts support this clonotype. The chain has TRBV4-1 and TRBJ2-2; D possibly corresponds to TRBD1 (6 bases). This CDR3 spans 15 amino acids. CDR1 is MGHRA and CDR2 is YSYEKL in the germline V gene. V gave up 1 base and J gave up 4 bases, with 10 bases separating them. CDR3 bases: TGCGCCAGCAGCCAAGGCATAGGGGGCACCGGGGAGCTGTTTTTT. Translated, it gives CASSQGIGGTGELFF.

This clonotype has at least ten counts. This chain uses TRBV24-1 with TRBJ1-1; perhaps TRBD1 as D (6 bases). Germline V gene lookup returns CDR1 KGHDR and CDR2 SFDVKD. CDR3 size: 15 residues. Trimming took 8 bases from V and 1 from J, leaving 16 bases between them. Written as DNA, the CDR3 is TGTGCCACCACTACCAGGGGCTGGTCGAACACTGAAGCTTTCTTT. It encodes CATTTRGWSNTEAFF.

V is TRBV28 and J is TRBJ2-3; D is uncertain. This CDR3 is 14 amino acids long. V lost 8 bases and J lost 4, with 16 bases in between. Per germline, CDR1 MDHEN and CDR2 SYDVKM. CDR3 amino acids: CASPPDSRADTQYF. CDR3 in DNA: TGTGCCAGCCCCCCAGATTCCCGAGCAGATACGCAGTATTTT.

This clonotype was counted a few times. DNA for the CDR3: TGTGCCAGCAGCTCGCGGACAGGGGACTATGGCTACACCTTC. Translating gives CASSSRTGDYGYTF. The chain has TRBV7-2 and TRBJ1-2; 9 nucleotides match TRBD1. The CDR3 contains 14 residues. Unmatched junction bases numbered 3, after V lost 4 bases and J lost 3 bases. The germline V gene encodes CDR1 SGHTA and CDR2 FQGNSA.

The chain is built from TRBV28 and TRBJ1-1; D is uncertain. V shed 2 bases and J shed 5 bases, with 6 bases lying between them. This CDR3 has 12 residues. Germline V gene data show CDR1 as MDHEN and CDR2 as SYDVKM. The DNA for the CDR3 is TGTGCCAGCAGTTTACTCACGACTGAAGCTTTCTTT. Protein sequence: CASSLLTTEAFF.

On this clonotype: A much larger clone differs from this one at a single base, so this may be a read error. The V gene is TRBV2, the J gene TRBJ1-1; D possibly corresponds to TRBD1 (5 bases). Germline V CDR1 and CDR2: SNHLY, FYNNEI. The CDR3 extends over 14 amino acids. CDR3 region: CASSDRQGMDEPFF. The CDR3 DNA is TGTGCCAGCAGTGACCGCCAGGGAATGGATGAACCTTTCTTT.

This clonotype turned up a few times. The V and J genes are TRBV5-1 and TRBJ2-3; D unclear. CDR3 length: 13 residues. Germline assignment: CDR1 SGHRS and CDR2 YFSETQ. The V end was cut by 6 bases, the J end by 3 bases, with 11 bases between. In DNA, the CDR3 is TGCGCCAGCAACATCGGTTCGACAGATACGCAGTATTTT. This sequence encodes CASNIGSTDTQYF.

This rearrangement joins TRBV9 to TRBJ1-1; D gene uncertain. This CDR3 comprises 15 residues. Per the germline V gene, CDR1 is SGDLS and CDR2 is YYNGEE. Trimming took 0 bases from V and 3 from J, leaving 12 bases between them. CDR3 residues: CASSVGRYLDTEAFF. The CDR3 nucleotides read TGTGCCAGCAGCGTAGGGCGCTACTTAGACACTGAAGCTTTCTTT.